This T cell receptor (beta chain) was found in a study of blood T cell repertoires in COVID-19. Study background: Researchers got acute and convalescent COVID-19 samples from the United States, Italy and Spain. PBMCs, B-cell-depleted T cells, or T cells provided the cDNA or gDNA that made up the material.

The repertoire was sequenced with immunoSEQ multiplex PCR; TCRdb's copy has only in-frame clones and lacks some. The table has around 170,000 clones, roughly 84% seen once. This CDR3 is 14 amino acids long. The V and J ends lost 0 bases and 6 bases, in that order; junction bases with no gene match: 2. Germline CDR1 and CDR2: SGHRS and YFSETQ. The TCR originated in a human donor in a cohort sampled during active COVID-19. Material: peripheral blood. The V and J genes are TRBV5-1 and TRBJ2-1; 8 bases map to TRBD2. Written as DNA, the CDR3 is TGCGCCAGCAGCTTGGAAGGGACTAGCAATGAGCAGTTCTTC. This gives the protein CASSLEGTSNEQFF.